This T cell receptor beta chain was captured in a study of identifying expanded T cells in peripheral blood. General observations from the study: Over two and four weeks, about 15 and 18 clones changed, versus around 1.2 between replicates. Variance in clone template counts between roughly two-week samples significantly increased with total template count across all healthy donors.

Assay: immunoSEQ multiplex PCR; the TCRdb copy retains only in-frame clones and omits some. The sample yields about 91,000 clones, more than 70% seen once. Comment on this clone: Antigen unknown.

Healthy donors had no documented immune events, such as infections, while sampled. V lost 4 bases, J lost 0 bases, and 7 bases lay in between. CDR1 and CDR2 from the germline V gene are SNHLY and FYNNEI. The CDR3 sequence is 15 residues long. The chain is built from TRBV2 and TRBJ1-6, with D perhaps TRBD1 (6 bases). This clonotype was sampled from a person aged 18 to 75 in good health. The sample was blood. CDR3 amino acids: CASSADSSYNSPLHF. In DNA, the CDR3 is TGTGCCAGCAGTGCGGACAGCTCCTATAATTCACCCCTCCACTTT.